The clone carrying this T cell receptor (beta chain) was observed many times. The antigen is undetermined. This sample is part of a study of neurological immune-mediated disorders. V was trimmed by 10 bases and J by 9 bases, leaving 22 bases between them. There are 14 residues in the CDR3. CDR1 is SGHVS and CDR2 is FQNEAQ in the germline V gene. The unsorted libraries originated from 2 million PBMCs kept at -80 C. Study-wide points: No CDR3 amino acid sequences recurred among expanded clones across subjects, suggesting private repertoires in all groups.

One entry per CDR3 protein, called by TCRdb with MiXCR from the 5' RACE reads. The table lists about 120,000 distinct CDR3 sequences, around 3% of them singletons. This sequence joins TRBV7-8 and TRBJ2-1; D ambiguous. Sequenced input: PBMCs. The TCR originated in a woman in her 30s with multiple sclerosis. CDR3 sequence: CATQDRTERFEQFF. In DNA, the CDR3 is TGTGCCACCCAAGATCGGACGGAAAGGTTTGAGCAGTTCTTC.